This T cell receptor beta chain was documented in a study of cytomegalovirus exposure and HLA in healthy donors. Study observations and caveats: The number of N-insertions in an Asian-associated ancestry cluster was reportedly below the approximately 680-donor mean in a later analysis. Based on reports, TCR beta sequences accurately predicted HLA-A and HLA-B alleles for most subjects.

Donors showed nominal health when sampled, although they likely had unrecorded immune exposures. The CDR3 is made up of 11 amino acids. The germline CDR1 and CDR2 sequences are SNHLY and FYNNEI. V was trimmed by 4 bases and J by 6 bases, leaving 4 bases between them. PCR amplification relied on 60 Vbeta primers (plus 13 Jbeta primers). Authors' methods: About 9.9 million of the about 80 million unique TCR beta chains counted in a later analysis were shared. Profiling relied on immunoSEQ multiplex PCR, and the TCRdb table lists in-frame clones only, not all of them. V, J and clone size were drawn from that table, and D and trimming were deduced from the DNA. The sample table includes some 140,000 clones. A word on this clone: Its antigen is unidentified.

The TCR was taken from an older woman in good health and CMV-seronegative. The sequencing input was PBMCs. This chain uses TRBV2 with TRBJ2-1; D not certain. The chain's CDR3 is CASSVVNEQFF. The CDR3 DNA reads TGTGCCAGCAGTGTCGTCAATGAGCAGTTCTTC.